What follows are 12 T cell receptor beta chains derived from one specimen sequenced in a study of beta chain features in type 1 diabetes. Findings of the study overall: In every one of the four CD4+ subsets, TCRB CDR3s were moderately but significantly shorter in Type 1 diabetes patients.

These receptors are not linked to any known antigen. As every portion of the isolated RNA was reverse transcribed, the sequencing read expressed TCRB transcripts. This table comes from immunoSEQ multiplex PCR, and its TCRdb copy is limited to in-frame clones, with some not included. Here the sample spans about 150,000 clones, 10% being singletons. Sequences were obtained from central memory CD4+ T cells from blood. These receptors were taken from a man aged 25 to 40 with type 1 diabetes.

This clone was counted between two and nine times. CDR3 DNA sequence: TGTGCCAGCAGCCCTCGGACTAGCGGGAGAAATGAGCAGTTCTTC. Its protein is CASSPRTSGRNEQFF. V usage is TRBV9 and J usage is TRBJ2-1; 13 nucleotides align to TRBD2. The germline V gene encodes CDR1 SGDLS and CDR2 YYNGEE. The CDR3 runs to 15 residues. Trimming cost V 4 bases and J 7 bases; bases outside gene matches: 5. The whole variable domain, filled in from reference TRBV9 and TRBJ2-1, reads DSGVTQTPKHLITATGQRVTLRCSPRSGDLSVYWYQQSLDQGLQFLIQYYNGEERAKGNILERFSAQQFPDLHSELNLSSLELGDSALYFCASSPRTSGRNEQFFGPGTRLTVL.

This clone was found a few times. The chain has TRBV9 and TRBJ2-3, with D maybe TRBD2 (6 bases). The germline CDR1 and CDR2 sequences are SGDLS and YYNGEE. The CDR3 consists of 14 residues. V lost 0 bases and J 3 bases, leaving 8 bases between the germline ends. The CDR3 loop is CASSVVGTTDTQYF. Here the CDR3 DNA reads TGTGCCAGCAGCGTAGTGGGGACTACAGATACGCAGTATTTT.

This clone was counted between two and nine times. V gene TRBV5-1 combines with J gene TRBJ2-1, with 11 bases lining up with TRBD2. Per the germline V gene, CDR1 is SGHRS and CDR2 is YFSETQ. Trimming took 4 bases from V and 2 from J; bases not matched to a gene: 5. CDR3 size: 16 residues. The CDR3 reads CASSIGTSGAYNEQFF. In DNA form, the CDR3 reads TGCGCCAGCAGCATCGGGACTAGCGGCGCCTACAATGAGCAGTTCTTC.

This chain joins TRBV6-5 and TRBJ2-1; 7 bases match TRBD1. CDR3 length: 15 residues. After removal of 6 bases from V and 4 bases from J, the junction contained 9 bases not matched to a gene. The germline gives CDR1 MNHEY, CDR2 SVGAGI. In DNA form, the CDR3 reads TGTGCCAGCAGATCTTCCGGGACAGTTTACAATGAGCAGTTCTTC. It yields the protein CASRSSGTVYNEQFF.

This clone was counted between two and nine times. The CDR3 DNA is TGTGCCAGCAGCTGGGACTCGACTTCAGGGCGCGAGCAGTACTTC. Translation gives CASSWDSTSGREQYF. The gene calls are TRBV5-4 and TRBJ2-7; D perhaps matches TRBD2 (6 bases). CDR3 length: 15 amino acids. V lost 3 bases and J 6 bases, leaving 19 bases between the germline ends. Germline V lookup: CDR1 SGHNT, CDR2 YYREEE (reference sequence).

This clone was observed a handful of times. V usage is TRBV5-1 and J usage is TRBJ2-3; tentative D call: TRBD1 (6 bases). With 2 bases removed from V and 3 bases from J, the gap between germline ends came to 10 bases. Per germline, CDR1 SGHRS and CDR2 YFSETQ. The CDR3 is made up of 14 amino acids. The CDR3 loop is CASSFAGVTDTQYF. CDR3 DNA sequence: TGCGCCAGCAGCTTCGCAGGGGTGACAGATACGCAGTATTTT.

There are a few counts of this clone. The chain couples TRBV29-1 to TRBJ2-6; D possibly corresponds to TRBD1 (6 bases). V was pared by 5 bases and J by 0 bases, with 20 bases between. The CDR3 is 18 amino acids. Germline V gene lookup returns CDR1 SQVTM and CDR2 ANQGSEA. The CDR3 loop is CSVRIPGTYNSGANVLTF. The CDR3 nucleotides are TGCAGCGTTCGCATTCCCGGGACATATAACTCTGGGGCCAACGTCCTGACTTTC.

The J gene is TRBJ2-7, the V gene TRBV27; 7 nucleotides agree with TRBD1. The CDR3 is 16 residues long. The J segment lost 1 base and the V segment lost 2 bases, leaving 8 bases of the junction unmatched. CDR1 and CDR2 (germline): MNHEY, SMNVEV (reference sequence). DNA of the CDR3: TGTGCCAGCAGTTTAGCCCGGGACAGCCGTTCCTACGAGCAGTACTTC. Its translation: CASSLARDSRSYEQYF.

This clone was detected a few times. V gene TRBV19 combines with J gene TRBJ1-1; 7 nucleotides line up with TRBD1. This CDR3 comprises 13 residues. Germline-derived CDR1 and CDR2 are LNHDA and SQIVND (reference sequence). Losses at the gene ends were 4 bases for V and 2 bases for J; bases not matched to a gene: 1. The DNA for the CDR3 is TGTGCCAGTAGTAACAGGGGCAACACTGAAGCTTTCTTT. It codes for CASSNRGNTEAFF. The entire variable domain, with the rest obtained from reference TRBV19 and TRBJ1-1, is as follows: DGGITQSPKYLFRKEGQNVTLSCEQNLNHDAMYWYRQDPGQGLRLIYYSQIVNDFQKGDIAEGYSVSREKKESFPLTVTSAQKNPTAFYLCASSNRGNTEAFFGQGTRLTVV.

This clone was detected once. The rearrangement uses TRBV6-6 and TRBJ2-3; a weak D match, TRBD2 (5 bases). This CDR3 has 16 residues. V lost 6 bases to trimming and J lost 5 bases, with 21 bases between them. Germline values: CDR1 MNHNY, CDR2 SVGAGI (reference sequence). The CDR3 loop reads CASSNSFSAGVDTQYF. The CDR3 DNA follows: TGTGCCAGCAGCAACTCGTTCAGCGCGGGCGTAGATACGCAGTATTTT.

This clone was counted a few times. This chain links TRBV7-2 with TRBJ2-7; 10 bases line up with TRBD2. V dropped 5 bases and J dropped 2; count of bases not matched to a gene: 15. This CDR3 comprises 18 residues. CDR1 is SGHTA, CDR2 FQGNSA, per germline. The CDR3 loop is CASSQRTSGPIATYEQYF. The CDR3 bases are TGTGCCAGCAGCCAAAGGACTAGCGGACCCATTGCTACCTACGAGCAGTACTTC.

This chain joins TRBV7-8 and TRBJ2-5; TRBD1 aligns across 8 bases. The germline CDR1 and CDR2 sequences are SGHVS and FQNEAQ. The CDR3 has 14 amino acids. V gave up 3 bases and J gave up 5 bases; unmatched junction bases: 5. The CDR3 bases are TGTGCCAGCAGCTTTGACAGGGGAGGCGAGACCCAGTACTTC. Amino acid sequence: CASSFDRGGETQYF.